Shown below are 21 T cell receptor beta chains from a single sample sequenced in a study of cytomegalovirus exposure and HLA in healthy donors. The PCR used 60 Vbeta and 13 Jbeta primers. The method was immunoSEQ multiplex PCR; TCRdb's version includes in-frame clones alone and lacks a portion of them. The repertoire holds some 95,000 clones, about four fifths seen once, with about 6.8% in the top ten. Sequencing input: PBMCs. All receptors derive from a man aged 25-45 years in good health and CMV-seronegative.

The rearrangement links TRBV9 to TRBJ1-1; D not resolved. The CDR3 covers 15 residues. The germline V and J ends were trimmed by 0 bases and 4 bases, with 13 bases remaining between them. Germline V gene lookup returns CDR1 SGDLS and CDR2 YYNGEE. CDR3 nucleotides: TGTGCCAGCAGCGTAGGTCTTACGGGGATCACTGAAGCTTTCTTT. The encoded protein is CASSVGLTGITEAFF.

The chain recombines TRBV30 with TRBJ2-5; D uncertain. Per germline, CDR1 GTSNPN and CDR2 SVGIG (reference sequence). Trimming pared 2 bases from V and 5 bases from J, leaving 6 bases between. This CDR3 is built from 11 residues. The CDR3 nucleotides read TGTGCCTGGAGTCAAGCGGAGACCCAGTACTTC. It is translated as CAWSQAETQYF.

V and J are TRBV7-9 and TRBJ2-5; 9 bases agree with TRBD2. Germline CDR1 and CDR2: SEHNR and FQNEAQ (reference sequence). V gave up 3 bases and J gave up 5 bases; unmatched junction bases: 10. The CDR3 contains 16 residues. The CDR3 nucleotides are TGTGCCAGCAGCTTCCCTAAGCGGGGGGCGGAGGAGACCCAGTACTTC. It encodes CASSFPKRGAEETQYF.

The chain has TRBV2 and TRBJ2-1, with a weak D call TRBD1 (6 bases). Germline CDR1 SNHLY, CDR2 FYNNEI. Trimming took off 8 bases at V and 0 bases at J, with 14 bases between the two ends. The CDR3 is made up of 15 amino acids. The CDR3 coding sequence is TGTGCCAGCGGGGGACATCCGAGCTCCTACAATGAGCAGTTCTTC. This sequence encodes CASGGHPSSYNEQFF.

Here the CDR3 reads CASSHRAREELFF. The CDR3 coding sequence is TGTGCCAGCAGTCACCGAGCCCGAGAGGAGCTGTTTTTT. The rearrangement joins TRBV27 to TRBJ2-2, with D unresolved. This CDR3 contains 13 residues. The V gene's germline CDR1 is MNHEY and CDR2 SMNVEV (reference sequence). V was pared by 5 bases and J by 10 bases, with 14 bases between.

The chain joins TRBV25-1 to TRBJ1-5; no reliable D call. CDR1 is MGHDK and CDR2 is SYGVNS in the germline V gene. With 5 bases removed from V and 4 bases from J, the gap between germline ends came to 9 bases. CDR3 length: 13 amino acids. The CDR3 bases are TGTGCCAGCAGTTCTCCGTTGAATCAGCCCCAGCATTTT. It encodes CASSSPLNQPQHF.

This clone appeared once. The CDR3 is CASSARPGQGANEQYF. Here the CDR3 DNA reads TGTGCCAGCAGCGCCCGTCCGGGACAGGGGGCCAACGAGCAGTACTTC. The genes are TRBV9 and TRBJ2-7, with TRBD1 matching over 12 bases. The V and J ends lost 3 bases and 5 bases, in that order; junction bases with no gene match: 9. Germline-derived CDR1 and CDR2 are SGDLS and YYNGEE. The CDR3 length is 16 residues. Full variable domain (remainder filled in from reference TRBV9 and TRBJ2-7): DSGVTQTPKHLITATGQRVTLRCSPRSGDLSVYWYQQSLDQGLQFLIQYYNGEERAKGNILERFSAQQFPDLHSELNLSSLELGDSALYFCASSARPGQGANEQYFGPGTRLTVT.

The chain recombines TRBV11-2 with TRBJ1-2; D uncertain. With 5 bases removed from V and 8 bases from J, the gap between germline ends came to 12 bases. The V gene's germline CDR1 is SGHAT and CDR2 FQNNGV. The CDR3 has 12 amino acids. CDR3 DNA sequence: TGTGCCAGCAGCCGGTGGTTTAGAGGCTACACCTTC. It is translated as CASSRWFRGYTF.

The gene calls are TRBV19 and TRBJ2-7; a weak D match, TRBD2 (5 bases). V lost 3 bases to trimming and J lost 4 bases, with 13 bases between them. The germline CDR1 and CDR2 sequences are LNHDA and SQIVND (reference sequence). This CDR3 is 14 amino acids long. In DNA, the CDR3 is TGTGCCAGTAGTATTGAAGGGTGGAGGTACGAGCAGTACTTC. It encodes CASSIEGWRYEQYF.

The chain combines TRBV28 with TRBJ1-2, with D unclear. The CDR3 extends over 11 amino acids. Germline values: CDR1 MDHEN, CDR2 SYDVKM. V was pared by 3 bases and J by 6 bases, with 5 bases between. This CDR3 reads CASSFFNGYTF. CDR3 nucleotide sequence: TGTGCCAGCAGTTTTTTTAATGGCTACACCTTC.

This rearrangement joins TRBV5-6 to TRBJ2-1; 13 bases agree with TRBD2. Germline V gene data show CDR1 as SGHDT and CDR2 as YYEEEE. The trim removed 2 bases at V and 7 bases at J, leaving 15 bases unmatched. This CDR3 has 19 residues. CDR3 nucleotide sequence: TGTGCCAGCAGCTTCTTTTTCGCTGTCGGGACTAGCGGGACTAATGAGCAGTTCTTC. Protein sequence: CASSFFFAVGTSGTNEQFF. Full variable domain (remainder filled in from reference TRBV5-6 and TRBJ2-1): DAGVTQSPTHLIKTRGQQVTLRCSPKSGHDTVSWYQQALGQGPQFIFQYYEEEERQRGNFPDRFSGHQFPNYSSELNVNALLLGDSALYLCASSFFFAVGTSGTNEQFFGPGTRLTVL.

This chain uses TRBV5-5 with TRBJ1-4; D is unresolved. V lost 5 bases and J 0 bases, leaving 8 bases between the germline ends. The germline CDR1 and CDR2 sequences are SGHKS and YYEKEE (reference sequence). The CDR3 is 14 residues long. The CDR3 spells CASSLIATNEKLFF. The DNA of the CDR3 is TGTGCCAGCAGTCTCATAGCAACTAATGAAAAACTGTTTTTT.

The chain couples TRBV7-2 to TRBJ1-3; D unresolved. In germline, CDR1 is SGHTA, CDR2 FQGNSA. The length of the CDR3 is 14 residues. V lost 5 bases to trimming and J lost 4 bases, with 12 bases between them. The CDR3: CASSPTFSGNTIYF. Written as DNA, the CDR3 is TGTGCCAGCAGCCCCACATTCTCGGGAAACACCATATATTTT.

CDR3 in amino acids: CASTNPAEGEKLFF. CDR3 nucleotide sequence: TGTGCCAGCACCAACCCGGCGGAAGGTGAAAAACTGTTTTTT. This chain joins TRBV27 and TRBJ1-4; D gene unclear. CDR3 size: 14 residues. Germline CDR1 reads MNHEY; CDR2 reads SMNVEV (reference sequence). V lost 7 bases and J lost 7, with 16 bases in between.

This clone has a handful of counts. CDR3 nucleotides: TGTGCCAGCAGTTTGCCAGGCGATCAGCCCCAGCATTTT. Its protein product is CASSLPGDQPQHF. The chain uses TRBV2 and TRBJ1-5; no firm D call. This CDR3 spans 13 amino acids. CDR1 is SNHLY and CDR2 is FYNNEI in the germline V gene. Trimming cost V 5 bases and J 5 bases, with 10 bases left between them. The entire variable domain, with the rest obtained from reference TRBV2 and TRBJ1-5, is as follows: EPEVTQTPSHQVTQMGQEVILRCVPISNHLYFYWYRQILGQKVEFLVSFYNNEISEKSEIFDDQFSVERPDGSNFTLKIRSTKLEDSAMYFCASSLPGDQPQHFGDGTRLSIL.

This clone was seen a few times. The chain uses TRBV7-8 and TRBJ2-1; maybe TRBD2 (5 bases). V lost 0 bases, J lost 4 bases, and 13 bases lay in between. This CDR3 contains 16 residues. CDR1 is SGHVS, CDR2 FQNEAQ, per germline. CDR3 DNA sequence: TGTGCCAGCAGCTTAGCAGGGTCCCGAGGGTACAATGAGCAGTTCTTC. This encodes CASSLAGSRGYNEQFF. Together with reference TRBV7-8 and TRBJ2-1, the CDR3 gives the full variable domain: GAGVSQSPRYKVAKRGQDVALRCDPISGHVSLFWYQQALGQGPEFLTYFQNEAQLDKSGLPSDRFFAERPEGSVSTLKIQRTQQEDSAVYLCASSLAGSRGYNEQFFGPGTRLTVL.

Concerning this clone: This probably arose from a read error, given a far larger clone one base away. V is TRBV6-5 and J is TRBJ2-1; D may be TRBD2 (6 bases). The V and J ends lost 4 bases and 7 bases respectively, with 17 bases between them. In germline, CDR1 is MNHEY, CDR2 SVGAGI. This CDR3 comprises 15 residues. In nucleotides, the CDR3 is TGTGCCAGCAGTTGCTCGATTGATGGGGGGAATGAGCAGTTCTTC. Amino acids: CASSCSIDGGNEQFF.

The CDR3 coding sequence is TGTGCCAGCAGCCAAGGCCTAGCGGGGGGGGATGAGCAGTTCTTC. This gives the protein CASSQGLAGGDEQFF. The V call is TRBV4-2, the J call TRBJ2-1; 12 nucleotides line up with TRBD2. The CDR3 runs 15 residues. Unmatched junction bases numbered 3, after V lost 1 base and J lost 8 bases. Per the germline V gene, CDR1 is LGHNA and CDR2 is YNFKEQ.

DNA for the CDR3: TGCGCCAGCAGCCAGGTGGTAGCGGGAGGGGGTGAGCAGTTCTTC. It encodes CASSQVVAGGGEQFF. The rearrangement links TRBV4-1 to TRBJ2-1, with 11 bases matching TRBD2. V shed 3 bases and J 9 bases; nucleotides not matched to a gene: 7. The CDR3 has 15 residues. CDR1 and CDR2 (germline): MGHRA, YSYEKL.

The chain recombines TRBV14 with TRBJ2-7, with D possibly being TRBD1 (6 bases). This CDR3 contains 14 residues. Germline CDR1 reads SGHDN; CDR2 reads FVKESK. V was cut by 4 bases and J by 6 bases, with 16 bases left in between. The DNA for the CDR3 is TGTGCCAGCAGCCTCAAAATCCGACAGGCCGAGCAGTACTTC. Translating gives CASSLKIRQAEQYF.

The chain links TRBV4-2 to TRBJ2-7, with 7 bases that match TRBD1. J lost 5 bases, V lost 2 bases, and 12 bases had no gene match. Germline CDR1 and CDR2: LGHNA and YNFKEQ. This CDR3 is 16 amino acids long. The CDR3 coding sequence is TGTGCCAGCAGCCAATCGAACAGGGGTTCTGCTGACGAGCAGTACTTC. The encoded protein is CASSQSNRGSADEQYF.